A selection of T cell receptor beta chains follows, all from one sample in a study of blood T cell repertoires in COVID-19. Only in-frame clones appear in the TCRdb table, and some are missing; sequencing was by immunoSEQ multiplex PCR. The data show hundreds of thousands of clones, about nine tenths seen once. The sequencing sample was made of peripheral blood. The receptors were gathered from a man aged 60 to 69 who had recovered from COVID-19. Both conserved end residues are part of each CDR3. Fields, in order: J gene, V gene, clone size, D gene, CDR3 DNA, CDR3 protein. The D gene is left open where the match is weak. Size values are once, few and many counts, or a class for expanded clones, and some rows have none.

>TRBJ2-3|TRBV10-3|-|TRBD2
TGTGCCATCAGTGGGACTAGCGGGGGGGCCCGGACAGATACGCAGTATTTT
CAISGTSGGARTDTQYF
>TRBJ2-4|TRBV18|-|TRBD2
TGTGCCAGCTCACCACCCCCCGGGAGGGGAACGAGAGACATTCAGTACTTC
CASSPPPGRGTRDIQYF
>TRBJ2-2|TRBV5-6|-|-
TGTGCCAGCAGCTTACTGCGGGAAGCAGCAACCATCGGGGAGCTGTTTTTT
CASSLLREAATIGELFF
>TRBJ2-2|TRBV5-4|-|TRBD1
TGTGCCAGCAGCTTCGGACAGGGGAACACCGGGGAGCTGTTTTTT
CASSFGQGNTGELFF
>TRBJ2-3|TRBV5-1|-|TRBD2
TGCGCCAGCAGCTCATTAGCGGGGGTAGATACGCAGTATTTT
CASSSLAGVDTQYF
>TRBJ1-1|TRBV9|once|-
TGTGCCAGCAGCGCTCCGTGGGACACCAAGAACACTGAAGCTTTCTTT
CASSAPWDTKNTEAFF
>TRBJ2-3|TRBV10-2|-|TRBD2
TGCGCCAGCAGTGATATTTGGCGGGGGGATGCAGATACGCAGTATTTT
CASSDIWRGDADTQYF
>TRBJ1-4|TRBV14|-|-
TGTGCCAGCAGCCCACCACAGGGAGCCCTCAGGGAAAAACTGTTTTTT
CASSPPQGALREKLFF
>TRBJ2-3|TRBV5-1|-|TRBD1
TGCGCCAGCAGCCCCCGGACAGGGTTCACAGATACGCAGTATTTT
CASSPRTGFTDTQYF
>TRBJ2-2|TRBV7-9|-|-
TGTGCCAGTCTAGGGAGGCGAGGCACCGGGGAGCTGTTTTTT
CASLGRRGTGELFF
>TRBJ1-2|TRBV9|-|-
TGTGCCAGCAGCGCAGAAACAGGGTTCTATGGCTACACCTTC
CASSAETGFYGYTF
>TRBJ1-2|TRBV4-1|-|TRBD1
TGCGCCAGCAGCCAATCCCCCGGCAGGGGGTACTCTGGCTACACCTTC
CASSQSPGRGYSGYTF
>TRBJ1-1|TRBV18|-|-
TGTGCCAGCTCACCCAGCCGACAGTGGAACACTGAAGCTTTCTTT
CASSPSRQWNTEAFF
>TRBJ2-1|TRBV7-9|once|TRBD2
TGTGCCAGCGGACCGACCGGGACTAGCGGGGGGCCCTACAAGGGTGAGCAGTTCTTC
CASGPTGTSGGPYKGEQFF
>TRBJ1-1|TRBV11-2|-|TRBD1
TGTGCCAGCAGCTCACCCGGAGGGACAGTCGCTGAAGCTTTCTTT
CASSSPGGTVAEAFF
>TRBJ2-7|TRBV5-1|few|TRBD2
TGCGCCAGCAGCCCATCGGGCGGGGGGAGAGCGGGCGAGCAGTACTTC
CASSPSGGGRAGEQYF
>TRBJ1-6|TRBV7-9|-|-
TGTGCCAGCAGCTTAGAATCAGGTCCAGGGAAGTCACCCCTCCACTTT
CASSLESGPGKSPLHF
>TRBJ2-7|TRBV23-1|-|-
TGCGCCAGCAGCCCAACCGGGGGATCTCACTACGAGCAGTACTTC
CASSPTGGSHYEQYF
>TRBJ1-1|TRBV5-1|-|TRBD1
TGCGCCAGCAGCCTCATAGGGACAGGCAACACTGAAGCTTTCTTT
CASSLIGTGNTEAFF
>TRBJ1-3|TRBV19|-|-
TGTGCCAGTAAATTCAGCTCTGGAAACACCATATATTTT
CASKFSSGNTIYF
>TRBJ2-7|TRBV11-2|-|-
TGTGCCAGCAGCTTGGATAGCGTCTACGAGCAGTACTTC
CASSLDSVYEQYF
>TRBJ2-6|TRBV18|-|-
TGTGCCAGCTCACCACTCCAGGCCCTCTCTGGGGCCAACGTCCTGACTTTC
CASSPLQALSGANVLTF
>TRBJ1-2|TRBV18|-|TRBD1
TGTGCCAGCTCACCACCGGACAGGGTTCCCTATGGCTACACCTTC
CASSPPDRVPYGYTF
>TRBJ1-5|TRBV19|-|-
TGTGCCAGTAACACGGGGGGGCCAGGCAATCAGCCCCAGCATTTT
CASNTGGPGNQPQHF
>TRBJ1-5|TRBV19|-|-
TGTGCCAGTAGTATCCGAAGGGGTAATCAGCCCCAGCATTTT
CASSIRRGNQPQHF
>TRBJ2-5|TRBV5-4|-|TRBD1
TGTGCCAGCAGCTTGTTGGGACAGGGCTGGGAGACCCAGTACTTC
CASSLLGQGWETQYF
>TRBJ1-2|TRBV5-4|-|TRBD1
TGTGCCAGCAGCCAGACAGGGGGGGTCTATGGCTACACCTTC
CASSQTGGVYGYTF
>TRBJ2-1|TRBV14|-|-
TGTGCCAGCAGCCAAGATCTTAGGGGGGGGAATGAGCAGTTCTTC
CASSQDLRGGNEQFF
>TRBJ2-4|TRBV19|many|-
TGTGCCAGTAGTATAACAGGGGGGGAGGCCAAAAACATTCAGTACTTC
CASSITGGEAKNIQYF
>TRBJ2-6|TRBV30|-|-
TGTGCCTGGAGCCCTCTACAGGCTGGGGCCAACGTCCTGACTTTC
CAWSPLQAGANVLTF
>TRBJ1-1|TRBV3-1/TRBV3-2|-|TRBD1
TGTGCCAGCAGGCGGGACAGGGGCACTGAAGCTTTCTTT
CASRRDRGTEAFF
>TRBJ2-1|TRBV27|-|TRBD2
TGTGCCAGCAGCCTCACTAGCGGGGGTTACAATGAGCAGTTCTTC
CASSLTSGGYNEQFF
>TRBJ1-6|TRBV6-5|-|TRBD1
TGTGCCAGCAGTTACTCGACAGGGCGAAATTCACCCCTCCACTTT
CASSYSTGRNSPLHF
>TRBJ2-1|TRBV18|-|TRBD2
TGTGCCAGCTCTCGGGGACTAGCCGGGGAGCAGTTCTTC
CASSRGLAGEQFF
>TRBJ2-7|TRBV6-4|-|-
TGTGCCAGCAGTGAGTTAGTGGGCGAAATCTACGAGCAGTACTTC
CASSELVGEIYEQYF
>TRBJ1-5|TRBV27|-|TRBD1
TGTGCCAGCCGGGGGACAGGGCAGTTTAGCAATCAGCCCCAGCATTTT
CASRGTGQFSNQPQHF
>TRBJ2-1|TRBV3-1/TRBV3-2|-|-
TGTGCCAGCAGCCAGACGGGGGGCCAAAATGAGCAGTTCTTC
CASSQTGGQNEQFF
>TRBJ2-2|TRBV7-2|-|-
TGTGCCAGCAGGGACAGCGCGAACACCGGGGAGCTGTTTTTT
CASRDSANTGELFF
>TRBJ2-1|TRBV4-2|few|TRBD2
TGTGCCAGCAGCCAACTAGCGGGGGAATACAATGAGCAGTTCTTC
CASSQLAGEYNEQFF
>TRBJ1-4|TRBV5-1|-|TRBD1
TGCGCCAGCAGGCCGGGACAGGGAAGAGAAAAACTGTTTTTT
CASRPGQGREKLFF
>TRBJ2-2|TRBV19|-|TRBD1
TGTGCCAGTAGTATAGGGACAGGGGGGATTTTTAGAGGCACCGGGGAGCTGTTTTTT
CASSIGTGGIFRGTGELFF
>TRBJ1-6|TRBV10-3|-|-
TGTGCCACTGGAGGGAAGGGAGATAATTCACCCCTCCACTTT
CATGGKGDNSPLHF
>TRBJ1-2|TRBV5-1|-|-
TGCGCCAGCATCGGTGATCAATCCCGGGGTGGCTACACCTTC
CASIGDQSRGGYTF
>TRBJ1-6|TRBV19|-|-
TGTGCCAGTAGCCCCCGGAGGGGCCTTCGGTCACCCCTCCACTTT
CASSPRRGLRSPLHF
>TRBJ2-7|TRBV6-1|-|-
TGTGCCAGCAGTGACAGCTACGAGCAGTACTTC
CASSDSYEQYF
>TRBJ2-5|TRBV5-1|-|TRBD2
TGCGCCAGCAGCTTAGGTCTAGCGGGGATACAAGAGACCCAGTACTTC
CASSLGLAGIQETQYF
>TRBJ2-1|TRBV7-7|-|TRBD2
TGTGCCAGCAGCTTAGGACTAGCGGGGGACCACACCTTCTCACATGAGCAGTTCTTC
CASSLGLAGDHTFSHEQFF
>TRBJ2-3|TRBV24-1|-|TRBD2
TGTGCCACCAGTGCCGTAAGCAAGCGGGGGATGGCAGATACGCAGTATTTT
CATSAVSKRGMADTQYF
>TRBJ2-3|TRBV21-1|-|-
TGTGCCAGCAGCAGGGCATCTAGCACAGATACGCAGTATTTT
CASSRASSTDTQYF
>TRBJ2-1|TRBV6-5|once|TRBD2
TGTGCCAGCAGTTACGGACTAGAGGAGGGCAATGAGCAGTTCTTC
CASSYGLEEGNEQFF
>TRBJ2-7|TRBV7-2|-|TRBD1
TGTGCCAGCAGCTTAGCACAGGGGTGGTCCTACGAGCAGTACTTC
CASSLAQGWSYEQYF